Below are 5 T cell receptor beta chains sequenced from a single sample in a study of blood T cell repertoires in COVID-19. TCRdb's copy holds only in-frame clones and misses some; the assay was immunoSEQ multiplex PCR. This sample has tens of thousands of clones, with around 88% found just once. The sample consisted of peripheral blood. Receptor source: a woman of 80 years or more with acute or convalescent COVID-19.

The genes are TRBV19 and TRBJ1-4, with 7 bases fitting TRBD1. J lost 8 bases, V lost 4 bases, and 10 bases had no gene match. The CDR3 is 15 amino acids. Per the germline V gene, CDR1 is LNHDA and CDR2 is SQIVND (reference sequence). In nucleotides, the CDR3 is TGTGCCAGTAGTACCAACAGGGGCTCAAAAGAAAAACTGTTTTTT. This sequence encodes CASSTNRGSKEKLFF.

The chain links TRBV19 to TRBJ1-2; possible D gene TRBD1, 6 bases. The CDR3 spans 15 residues. The V end lost 2 bases, the J end lost 2 bases, and 12 bases lay between the germline ends. CDR1 LNHDA and CDR2 SQIVND come from the germline V gene (reference sequence). The CDR3: CASSIIGTSNYGYTF. The CDR3 nucleotides are TGTGCCAGTAGTATAATTGGGACAAGCAACTATGGCTACACCTTC.

The chain joins TRBV18 to TRBJ2-7, with D possibly being TRBD2 (6 bases). This CDR3 is 12 amino acids long. V was cut by 3 bases and J by 9 bases, with 12 bases left in between. Germline V lookup: CDR1 KGHSH, CDR2 LQKENI. In DNA form, the CDR3 reads TGTGCCAGCTCACCCCGGGACGGGAGGCAGTACTTC. The encoded protein is CASSPRDGRQYF.

The chain couples TRBV15 to TRBJ2-7, with TRBD1 matching 9 bases. This CDR3 region has 15 residues. Losses at the gene ends were 0 bases for V and 2 bases for J; bases not matched to a gene: 2. The germline CDR1 and CDR2 sequences are LNHNV and YYDKDF (reference sequence). The CDR3 DNA reads TGTGCCACCAGCAGAGAAGGGACAGGGACCTACGAGCAGTACTTC. Translated, it gives CATSREGTGTYEQYF.

J is TRBJ2-5 and V is TRBV19; the match to TRBD2 covers 16 bases. Germline V gives CDR1 LNHDA, CDR2 SQIVND (reference sequence). V shed 9 bases and J 5 bases; nucleotides not matched to a gene: 6. This CDR3 is built from 15 residues. The CDR3 DNA is TGTGCCAGCGGGACTAGCGGGGGGGCCGTGGAGACCCAGTACTTC. Its translation is CASGTSGGAVETQYF.